This passage covers 7 T cell receptor beta chains from one sample sequenced in a study of regulatory T cells in long-lasting Graves disease. Time point: newly diagnosed GD, antithyroid drugs for less than 3 months. The TCR library was made from RNA that had been extracted from PBMCs in TRIzol. Construction of TCR beta libraries relied on iRepertoire HTBI primers and on Arm-PCR targeting CDR3 regions. TCRdb recomputed calls from the multiplex PCR reads with MiXCR, one row per CDR3 protein. The table lists around 500,000 distinct CDR3 sequences, approximately 13% of them singletons. The sample also formed part of further work on T cells in Graves' hyperthyroidism and ophthalmopathy.

The specimen comprised peripheral blood mononuclear cells (PBMCs), sampled at new diagnosis, from a patient treated with antithyroid drugs. Every receptor here comes from a man aged 30 to 45 with Graves disease.

A remark on this clonotype: The junction departs from germline at one end; a sequencing error may be responsible. CDR3 protein: CSVEENEQSF. CDR3 DNA sequence: TGCAGCGTTGAAGAGAATGAGCAGTCCTTC. The chain links TRBV29-1 to TRBJ2-1; D ambiguous. The length of the CDR3 is 10 residues. The germline V gene has CDR1 SQVTM and CDR2 ANQGSEA.

Points on this clonotype: This may be a read error: a much more frequent sequence differs by one nucleotide. The V gene is TRBV2, the J gene TRBJ2-1; possible D gene TRBD1, 6 bases. In germline, CDR1 is SNHLY, CDR2 FYNNEI. The CDR3 is made up of 14 amino acids. The V gene lost 6 bases and the J gene lost 10 bases, with 19 bases spanning the gap. The CDR3 sequence is CASSAKQGTYEQFF. The CDR3 nucleotides read TGTGCCAGCAGCGCCAAACAGGGAACCTACGAGCAGTTCTTC.

This clonotype was seen ten or more times. The J gene is TRBJ1-5, the V gene TRBV6-1; possibly TRBD1 for D (5 bases). V dropped 3 bases and J dropped 7 bases, with 10 bases sitting between them. The CDR3 loop spans 13 amino acids. CDR1 is MNHNS and CDR2 is SASEGT in the germline V gene. DNA for the CDR3: TGTGCCAGCAGTGATTGGGGGGTCCAGCCCCAGCATTTT. Protein sequence: CASSDWGVQPQHF.

The chain is built from TRBV20-1 and TRBJ2-5; 10 nucleotides match TRBD2. This CDR3 is 13 amino acids long. Looked up from germline, CDR1 is DFQATT and CDR2 is SNEGSKA (reference sequence). V shed 7 bases and J 3 bases; nucleotides not matched to a gene: 5. CDR3 amino acids: CSVSSGREETQYF. The CDR3 DNA follows: TGCAGTGTATCTAGCGGGAGAGAAGAGACCCAGTACTTC.

In its sample, this clonotype was seen many times. V gene TRBV27 combines with J gene TRBJ2-1, with D hard to call. This CDR3 has 16 residues. Trimming took 0 bases from V and 2 from J, leaving 11 bases between them. Germline lookup yields CDR1 MNHEY and CDR2 SMNVEV (reference sequence). The CDR3, as DNA: TGTGCCAGCAGTTTATCAGTGCGGTCCCCCTACAATGAGCAGTTCTTC. It translates to CASSLSVRSPYNEQFF.

This clonotype was counted ten times or more. The chain has TRBV7-9 and TRBJ1-4; D is undetermined. V lost 4 bases and J 8 bases, leaving 8 bases between the germline ends. The germline V gene encodes CDR1 SEHNR and CDR2 FQNEAQ (reference sequence). The CDR3 runs to 12 residues. The CDR3 region has the DNA TGTGCCAGCAGCTCCCAGAGGGAAAAACTGTTTTTT. It codes for CASSSQREKLFF.

The table lists this clonotype with many counts. The chain has TRBV5-1 and TRBJ1-6, with 8 nucleotides matching TRBD1. Trimming at V came to 3 bases and at J to 7 bases, leaving 3 bases not matched to a gene. The CDR3 has 14 residues. The germline V gene encodes CDR1 SGHRS and CDR2 YFSETQ. Written as DNA, the CDR3 is TGCGCCAGCAGCTCCGACAGGGGAAATTCACCCCTCCACTTT. Its protein is CASSSDRGNSPLHF.